This T cell receptor beta chain was sequenced during a study of T cells in Graves' hyperthyroidism and ophthalmopathy. Study background: Peripheral blood draws took place at initial diagnosis, ahead of any treatment.

Findings and caveats of the study: Most thyroid-expanded clonotypes above 0.001 were also found in blood.

About this clonotype itself: Its antigen is unidentified.

The TCR beta CDR3 regions underwent amplification using RNA transcripts as the source. The HTBI primer set drove a first-round RT-PCR of the TCR CDR3. TCRdb passed the multiplex PCR reads through MiXCR, listing each CDR3 protein once. The table records approximately 410,000 distinct CDR3 sequences, roughly 15% of them present only once. Under 3 months was the duration of disease in ophthalmopathy patients, who also had a Clinical Activity Score of at least 3 and a NOSPECS grade of at least 4. PBMCs were collected from an approximately 9.2 ml volume of fresh peripheral blood. The sequence was obtained from a man aged 18 to 29 with Graves' ophthalmopathy. Sequenced material: blood.

CDR3 amino acids: CASSSQGVGGYTF. DNA for the CDR3: TGTGCCAGCAGCTCCCAGGGGGTCGGGGGCTACACCTTC. V and J are TRBV9 and TRBJ1-2; 7 bases map to TRBD1. This CDR3 is 13 amino acids long. The V gene end was trimmed by 4 bases and the J gene end by 8 bases; junction bases not matched to a gene: 8. The V gene's germline CDR1 is SGDLS and CDR2 YYNGEE.